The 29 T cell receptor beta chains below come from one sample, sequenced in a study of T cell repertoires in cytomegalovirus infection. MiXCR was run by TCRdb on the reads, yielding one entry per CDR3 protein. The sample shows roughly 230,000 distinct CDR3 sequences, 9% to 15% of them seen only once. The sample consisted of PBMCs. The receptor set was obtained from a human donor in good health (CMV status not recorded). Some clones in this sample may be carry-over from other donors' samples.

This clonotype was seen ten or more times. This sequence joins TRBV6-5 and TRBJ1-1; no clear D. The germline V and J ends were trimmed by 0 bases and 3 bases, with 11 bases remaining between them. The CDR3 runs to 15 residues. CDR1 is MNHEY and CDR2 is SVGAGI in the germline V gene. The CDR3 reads CASSYSSFGDTEAFF. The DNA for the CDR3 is TGTGCCAGCAGTTACTCATCCTTCGGCGACACTGAAGCTTTCTTT.

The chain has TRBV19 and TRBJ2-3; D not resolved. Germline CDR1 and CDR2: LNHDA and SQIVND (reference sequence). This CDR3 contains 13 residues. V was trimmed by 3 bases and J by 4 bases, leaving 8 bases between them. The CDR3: CASSISDADTQYF. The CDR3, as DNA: TGTGCCAGTAGTATTTCGGACGCAGATACGCAGTATTTT.

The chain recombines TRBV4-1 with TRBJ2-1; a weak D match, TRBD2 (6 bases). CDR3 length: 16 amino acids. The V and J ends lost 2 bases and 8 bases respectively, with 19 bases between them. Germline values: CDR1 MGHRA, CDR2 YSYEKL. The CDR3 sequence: CASSQTEERVLDEQFF. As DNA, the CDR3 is TGCGCCAGCAGCCAAACGGAGGAGCGGGTATTAGATGAGCAGTTCTTC.

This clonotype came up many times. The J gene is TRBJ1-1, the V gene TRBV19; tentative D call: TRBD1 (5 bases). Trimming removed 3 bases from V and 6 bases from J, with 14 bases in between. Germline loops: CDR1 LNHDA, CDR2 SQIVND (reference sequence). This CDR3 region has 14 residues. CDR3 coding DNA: TGTGCCAGTAGTATTGAGTTTGGGGACTCTGAAGCTTTCTTT. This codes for CASSIEFGDSEAFF.

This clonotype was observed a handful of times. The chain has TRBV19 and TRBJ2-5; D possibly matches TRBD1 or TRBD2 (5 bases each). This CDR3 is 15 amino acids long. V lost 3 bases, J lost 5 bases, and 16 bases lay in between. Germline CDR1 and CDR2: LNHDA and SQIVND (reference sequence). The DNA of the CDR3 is TGTGCCAGTAGTATCGCGACAGATTCGGGGGAGACCCAGTACTTC. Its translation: CASSIATDSGETQYF.

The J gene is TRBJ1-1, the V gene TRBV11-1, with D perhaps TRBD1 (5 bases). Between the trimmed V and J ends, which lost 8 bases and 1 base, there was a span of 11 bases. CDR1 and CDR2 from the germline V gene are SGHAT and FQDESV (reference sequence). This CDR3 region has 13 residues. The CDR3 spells CASPPTGNTEAFF. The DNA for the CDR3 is TGTGCCAGCCCTCCTACAGGGAACACTGAAGCTTTCTTT. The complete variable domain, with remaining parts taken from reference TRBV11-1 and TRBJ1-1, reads EAEVAQSPRYKITEKSQAVAFWCDPISGHATLYWYRQILGQGPELLVQFQDESVVDDSQLPKDRFSAERLKGVDSTLKIQPAELGDSAMYLCASPPTGNTEAFFGQGTRLTVV.

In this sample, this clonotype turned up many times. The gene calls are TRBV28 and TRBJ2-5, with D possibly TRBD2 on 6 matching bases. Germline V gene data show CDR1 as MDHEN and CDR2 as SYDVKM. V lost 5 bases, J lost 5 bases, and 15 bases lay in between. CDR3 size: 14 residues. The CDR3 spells CASSLTVGGETQYF. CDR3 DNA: TGTGCCAGCAGTCTCACAGTAGGAGGGGAGACCCAGTACTTC.

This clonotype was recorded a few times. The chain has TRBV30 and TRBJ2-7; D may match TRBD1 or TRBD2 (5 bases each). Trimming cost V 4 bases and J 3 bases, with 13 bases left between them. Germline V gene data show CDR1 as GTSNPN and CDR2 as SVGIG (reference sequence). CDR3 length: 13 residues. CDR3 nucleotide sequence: TGTGCCTGGACCAAGGGACGGAACTACGAGCAGTACTTC. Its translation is CAWTKGRNYEQYF.

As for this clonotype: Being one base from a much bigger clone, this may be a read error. Here the CDR3 DNA reads TGTGCCAGCAGTATTGACTCTCACAATGTGCAGTTCTTC. This translates into CASSIDSHNVQFF. The rearrangement joins TRBV6-2 or TRBV6-3 to TRBJ2-1; D not resolved. The CDR3 extends over 13 amino acids. The germline V gene has CDR1 MNHEY and CDR2 SVGEGT.

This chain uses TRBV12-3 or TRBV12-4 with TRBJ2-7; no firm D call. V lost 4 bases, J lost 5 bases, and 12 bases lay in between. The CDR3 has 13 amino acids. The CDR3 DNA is TGTGCCAGCAGTTCCTTCGCGCTCCACGAGCAGTACTTC. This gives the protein CASSSFALHEQYF.

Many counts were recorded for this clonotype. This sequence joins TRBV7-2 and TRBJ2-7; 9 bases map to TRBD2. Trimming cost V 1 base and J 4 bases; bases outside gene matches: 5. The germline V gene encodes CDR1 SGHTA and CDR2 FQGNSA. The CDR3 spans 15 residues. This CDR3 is CASSLGAGGQYEQYF. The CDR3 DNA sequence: TGTGCCAGCAGCTTAGGGGCGGGGGGGCAATACGAGCAGTACTTC.

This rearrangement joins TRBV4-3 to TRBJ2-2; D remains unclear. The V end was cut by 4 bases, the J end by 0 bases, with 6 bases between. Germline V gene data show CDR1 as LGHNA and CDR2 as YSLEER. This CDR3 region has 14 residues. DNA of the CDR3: TGCGCCAGCAGCCTAAACGCGAACACCGGGGAGCTGTTTTTT. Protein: CASSLNANTGELFF.

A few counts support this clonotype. As DNA, the CDR3 is TGCGCCAGCAGCCAGGGACCCAGGAGGGAGACCCAGTACTTC. Protein: CASSQGPRRETQYF. This rearrangement joins TRBV4-1 to TRBJ2-5, with D perhaps matching TRBD1 or TRBD2 (5 bases each). Germline loops: CDR1 MGHRA, CDR2 YSYEKL. V gave up 3 bases and J gave up 5 bases, with 13 bases separating them. The CDR3 runs to 14 residues.

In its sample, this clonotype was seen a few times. The CDR3 protein is CASNQRDRDYNEQFF. The DNA for the CDR3 is TGTGCCAGCAATCAGAGGGACAGGGATTACAATGAGCAGTTCTTC. This chain connects TRBV12-3 or TRBV12-4 to TRBJ2-1; 9 positions agree with TRBD1. Unmatched junction bases numbered 8, after V lost 7 bases and J lost 4 bases. The CDR3 totals 15 residues.

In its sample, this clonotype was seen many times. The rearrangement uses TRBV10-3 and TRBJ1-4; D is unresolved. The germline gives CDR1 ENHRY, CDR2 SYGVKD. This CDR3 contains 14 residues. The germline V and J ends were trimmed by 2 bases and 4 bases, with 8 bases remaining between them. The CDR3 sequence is CAISERGINEKLFF. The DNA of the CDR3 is TGTGCCATCAGTGAGCGGGGAATTAATGAAAAACTGTTTTTT.

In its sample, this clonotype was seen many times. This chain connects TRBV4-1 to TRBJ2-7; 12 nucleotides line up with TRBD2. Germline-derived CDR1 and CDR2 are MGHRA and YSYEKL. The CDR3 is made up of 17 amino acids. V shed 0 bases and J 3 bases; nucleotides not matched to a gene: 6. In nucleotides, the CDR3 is TGCGCCAGCAGCCAAGATGCTAGCGGGGGGGAATACTACGAGCAGTACTTC. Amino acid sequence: CASSQDASGGEYYEQYF.

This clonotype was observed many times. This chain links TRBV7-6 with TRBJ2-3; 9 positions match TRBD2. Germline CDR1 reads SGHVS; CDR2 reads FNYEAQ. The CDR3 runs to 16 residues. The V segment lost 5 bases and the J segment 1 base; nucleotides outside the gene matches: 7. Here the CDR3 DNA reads TGTGCCAGCAGCAGAGCGGGGGGAGCCCGCACAGATACGCAGTATTTT. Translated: CASSRAGGARTDTQYF.

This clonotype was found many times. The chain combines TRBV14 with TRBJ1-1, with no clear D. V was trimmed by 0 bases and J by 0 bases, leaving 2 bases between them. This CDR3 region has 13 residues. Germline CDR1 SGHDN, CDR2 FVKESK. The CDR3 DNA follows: TGTGCCAGCAGCCAAGAAGTGAACACTGAAGCTTTCTTT. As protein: CASSQEVNTEAFF. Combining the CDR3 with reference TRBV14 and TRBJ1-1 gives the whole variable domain EAGVTQFPSHSVIEKGQTVTLRCDPISGHDNLYWYRRVMGKEIKFLLHFVKESKQDESGMPNNRFLAERTGGTYSTLKVQPAELEDSGVYFCASSQEVNTEAFFGQGTRLTVV.

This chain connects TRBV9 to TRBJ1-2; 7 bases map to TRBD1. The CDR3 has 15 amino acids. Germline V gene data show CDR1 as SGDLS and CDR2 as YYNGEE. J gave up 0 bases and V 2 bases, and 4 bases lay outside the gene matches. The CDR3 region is CASSVRTGPNYGYTF. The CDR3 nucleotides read TGTGCCAGCAGCGTCCGGACAGGACCTAACTATGGCTACACCTTC.

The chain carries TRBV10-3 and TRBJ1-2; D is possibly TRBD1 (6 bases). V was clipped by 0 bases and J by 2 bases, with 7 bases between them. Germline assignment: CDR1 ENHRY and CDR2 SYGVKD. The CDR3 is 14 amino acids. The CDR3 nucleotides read TGTGCCATCAGTGAGTCTGGGACAAACTATGGCTACACCTTC. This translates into CAISESGTNYGYTF.

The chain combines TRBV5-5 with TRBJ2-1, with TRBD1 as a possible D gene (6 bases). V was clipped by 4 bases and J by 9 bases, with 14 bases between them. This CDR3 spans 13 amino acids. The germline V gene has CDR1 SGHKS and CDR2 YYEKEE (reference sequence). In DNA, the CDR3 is TGTGCCAGCAGCCTGACAGGTGAGGGTGAGCAGTTCTTC. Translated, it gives CASSLTGEGEQFF.

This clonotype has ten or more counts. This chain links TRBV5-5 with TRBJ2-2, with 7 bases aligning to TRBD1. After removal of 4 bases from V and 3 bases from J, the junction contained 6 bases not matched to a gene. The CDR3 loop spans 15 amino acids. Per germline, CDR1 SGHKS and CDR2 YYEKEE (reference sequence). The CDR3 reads CASSQGVTHTGELFF. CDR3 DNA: TGTGCCAGCAGCCAGGGGGTGACACACACCGGGGAGCTGTTTTTT.

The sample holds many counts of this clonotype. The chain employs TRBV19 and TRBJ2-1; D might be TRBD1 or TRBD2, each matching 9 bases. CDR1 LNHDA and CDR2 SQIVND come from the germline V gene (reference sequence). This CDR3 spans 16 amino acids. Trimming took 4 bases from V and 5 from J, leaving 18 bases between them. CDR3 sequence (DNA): TGTGCCAGTAGTACACAGGGGGCTAGCGGGGACAATGAGCAGTTCTTC. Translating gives CASSTQGASGDNEQFF.

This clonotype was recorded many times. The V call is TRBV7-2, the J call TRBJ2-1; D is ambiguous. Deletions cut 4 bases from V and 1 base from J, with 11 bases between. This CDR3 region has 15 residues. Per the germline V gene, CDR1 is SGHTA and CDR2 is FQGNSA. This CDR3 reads CASSSAIASYNEQFF. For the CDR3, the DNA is TGTGCCAGCAGCTCCGCAATAGCATCCTACAATGAGCAGTTCTTC. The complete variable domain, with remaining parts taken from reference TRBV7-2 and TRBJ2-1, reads GAGVSQSPSNKVTEKGKDVELRCDPISGHTALYWYRQSLGQGLEFLIYFQGNSAPDKSGLPSDRFSAERTGGSVSTLTIQRTQQEDSAVYLCASSSAIASYNEQFFGPGTRLTVL.

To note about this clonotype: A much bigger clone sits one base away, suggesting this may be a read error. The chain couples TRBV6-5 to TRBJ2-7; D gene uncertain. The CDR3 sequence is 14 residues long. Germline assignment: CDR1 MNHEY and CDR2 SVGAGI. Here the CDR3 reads CASSYSNGRYEQCF. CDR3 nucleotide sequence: TGTGCCAGCAGTTACTCGAACGGCCGCTACGAGCAGTGCTTC.

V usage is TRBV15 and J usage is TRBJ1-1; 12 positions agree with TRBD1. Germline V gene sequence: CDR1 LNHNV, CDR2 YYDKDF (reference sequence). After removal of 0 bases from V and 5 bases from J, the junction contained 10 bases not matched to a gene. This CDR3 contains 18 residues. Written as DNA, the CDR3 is TGTGCCACCAGCAGAGATCCGGGACAGGGGGCATTCGGGACTGAAGCTTTCTTT. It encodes CATSRDPGQGAFGTEAFF.

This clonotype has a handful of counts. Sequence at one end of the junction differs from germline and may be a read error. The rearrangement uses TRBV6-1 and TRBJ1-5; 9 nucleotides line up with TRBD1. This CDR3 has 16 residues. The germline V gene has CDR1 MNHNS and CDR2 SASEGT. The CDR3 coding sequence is TGTGCCAGCAGGGGGGACCGGGACAGGGTCCTCCAGCCCCGGCATTTT. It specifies CASRGDRDRVLQPRHF.

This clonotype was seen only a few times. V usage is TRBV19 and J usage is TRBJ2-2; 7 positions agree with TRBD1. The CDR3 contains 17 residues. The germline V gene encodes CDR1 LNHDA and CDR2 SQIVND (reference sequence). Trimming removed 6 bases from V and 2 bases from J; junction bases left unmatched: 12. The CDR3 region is CASSSFLRDSNTGELFF. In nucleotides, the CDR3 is TGTGCCAGTAGCTCGTTCCTTCGGGACAGTAACACCGGGGAGCTGTTTTTT.

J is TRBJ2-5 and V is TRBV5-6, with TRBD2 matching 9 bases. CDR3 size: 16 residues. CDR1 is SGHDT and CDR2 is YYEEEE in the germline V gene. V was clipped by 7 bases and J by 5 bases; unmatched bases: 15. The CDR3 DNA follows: TGTGCCAGCGGGGGGGGGCGGGAGGGAAGACACGAGACCCAGTACTTC. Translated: CASGGGREGRHETQYF.